Presented here are 17 T cell receptor beta chains from one specimen sequenced in a study of radiotherapy plus CTLA-4 blockade in lung cancer. Profiled with immunoSEQ multiplex PCR; TCRdb holds only in-frame clones, not every one. Found here are 95,000 to 150,000 clones, about nine tenths of them singletons; the top ten hold under 8%. The sample here was peripheral blood, taken from a patient treated with radiotherapy plus ipilimumab. The source is a human donor with non-small cell lung cancer that progressed on radiotherapy plus ipilimumab.

The rearrangement joins TRBV15 to TRBJ2-7; 7 bases fit TRBD2. CDR1 LNHNV and CDR2 YYDKDF come from the germline V gene (reference sequence). This CDR3 is built from 15 residues. The V segment lost 8 bases and the J segment 3 bases; nucleotides outside the gene matches: 13. CDR3 sequence: CATSDGVSGGYEQYF. The CDR3 DNA reads as TGTGCCACCTCTGACGGGGTGTCGGGGGGCTACGAGCAGTACTTC.

The rearrangement uses TRBV11-2 and TRBJ2-3; 13 nucleotides agree with TRBD2. Trimming removed 5 bases from V and 5 bases from J; junction bases left unmatched: 7. CDR3 size: 16 residues. Germline V gene data show CDR1 as SGHAT and CDR2 as FQNNGV. This CDR3 is CASSPRLAGGIDTQYF. DNA for the CDR3: TGTGCCAGCAGCCCGCGACTAGCGGGAGGAATAGATACGCAGTATTTT. Supplemented by reference TRBV11-2 and TRBJ2-3, the full variable domain reads EAGVAQSPRYKIIEKRQSVAFWCNPISGHATLYWYQQILGQGPKLLIQFQNNGVVDDSQLPKDRFSAERLKGVDSTLKIQPAKLEDSAVYLCASSPRLAGGIDTQYFGPGTRLTVL.

The chain couples TRBV11-1 to TRBJ2-5, with 7 bases that match TRBD1. The CDR3 covers 13 residues. Germline V gene sequence: CDR1 SGHAT, CDR2 FQDESV (reference sequence). V gave up 5 bases and J gave up 7 bases; unmatched junction bases: 7. The CDR3 DNA reads TGTGCCAGCAGCCTAGAAGGGGGCAGGACCCAGTACTTC. Translating gives CASSLEGGRTQYF.

The chain uses TRBV13 and TRBJ2-7; 10 bases map to TRBD2. The ends lost 7 bases at V and 4 bases at J; junction bases unmatched: 7. Germline values: CDR1 PRHDT, CDR2 FYEKMQ (reference sequence). The CDR3 sequence is 14 residues long. This chain's CDR3 is CASTLAGVDYEQYF. The DNA for the CDR3 is TGTGCCAGCACGCTAGCGGGAGTTGATTACGAGCAGTACTTC.

The chain is built from TRBV2 and TRBJ2-2; 8 bases are shared with TRBD1. This CDR3 has 15 amino acids. Trimming at V came to 5 bases and at J to 5 bases, leaving 7 bases not matched to a gene. Per germline, CDR1 SNHLY and CDR2 FYNNEI. CDR3 DNA: TGTGCCAGCAGTAGACGACAGGGGTGGACCGGGGAGCTGTTTTTT. Its translation: CASSRRQGWTGELFF.

This rearrangement joins TRBV9 to TRBJ1-4, with a possible D match to TRBD1 (6 bases). Per germline, CDR1 SGDLS and CDR2 YYNGEE. The germline V and J ends were trimmed by 3 bases and 6 bases, with 15 bases remaining between them. The CDR3 is 15 residues long. CDR3 protein: CASSEGEDLYEKLFF. CDR3 nucleotides: TGTGCCAGCAGCGAGGGGGAGGACCTTTATGAAAAACTGTTTTTT. The variable domain in full, with the rest retrieved from reference TRBV9 and TRBJ1-4, is DSGVTQTPKHLITATGQRVTLRCSPRSGDLSVYWYQQSLDQGLQFLIQYYNGEERAKGNILERFSAQQFPDLHSELNLSSLELGDSALYFCASSEGEDLYEKLFFGSGTQLSVL.

The rearrangement links TRBV29-1 to TRBJ1-2; TRBD1 matches 9 bases. Looked up from germline, CDR1 is SQVTM and CDR2 is ANQGSEA. The J segment lost 4 bases and the V segment lost 7 bases, leaving 4 bases of the junction unmatched. This CDR3 spans 12 amino acids. DNA for the CDR3: TGCAGCGGACAGGGGGACCCCTATGGCTACACCTTC. Encoded protein: CSGQGDPYGYTF.

The chain couples TRBV9 to TRBJ2-1; unclear D gene. Germline V gives CDR1 SGDLS, CDR2 YYNGEE. Trimming took off 0 bases at V and 5 bases at J, with 12 bases between the two ends. The CDR3 sequence is 15 residues long. The CDR3 DNA reads as TGTGCCAGCAGCGTAGCTACACGCCTAAACAATGAGCAGTTCTTC. Protein product: CASSVATRLNNEQFF.

The rearrangement links TRBV5-4 to TRBJ2-1; TRBD1 aligns across 8 bases. Germline CDR1 reads SGHNT; CDR2 reads YYREEE (reference sequence). J lost 11 bases, V lost 3 bases, and 16 bases had no gene match. This CDR3 has 16 residues. This CDR3 reads CASSWAVRRTGQKQFF. CDR3 DNA: TGTGCCAGCAGCTGGGCCGTCCGGCGGACAGGGCAAAAGCAGTTCTTC.

The chain couples TRBV5-8 to TRBJ1-1; tentatively, D is TRBD1 (5 bases). V shed 4 bases and J shed 2 bases, with 15 bases lying between them. Germline V gives CDR1 SGHTS, CDR2 YDEGEE. CDR3 size: 15 residues. This chain's CDR3 is CASSRRTRGNTEAFF. The CDR3, as DNA: TGTGCCAGCAGCCGGAGGACGAGGGGTAACACTGAAGCTTTCTTT.

The rearrangement links TRBV11-2 to TRBJ1-3; D gene unclear. With 4 bases removed from V and 2 bases from J, the gap between germline ends came to 6 bases. The V gene's germline CDR1 is SGHAT and CDR2 FQNNGV. The CDR3 runs to 13 residues. In DNA, the CDR3 is TGTGCCAGCAGCTCGCGCGCTGGAAACACCATATATTTT. Translation: CASSSRAGNTIYF.

This chain joins TRBV15 and TRBJ1-2; 8 bases are shared with TRBD1. This CDR3 is built from 16 residues. J lost 4 bases, V lost 3 bases, and 10 bases had no gene match. From germline, CDR1 is LNHNV and CDR2 YYDKDF (reference sequence). CDR3 residues: CATSSPRATGVYGYTF. The DNA of the CDR3 is TGTGCCACCAGCAGCCCCCGCGCGACAGGGGTCTATGGCTACACCTTC. The full variable domain, with the rest looked up from reference TRBV15 and TRBJ1-2, is DAMVIQNPRYQVTQFGKPVTLSCSQTLNHNVMYWYQQKSSQAPKLLFHYYDKDFNNEADTPDNFQSRRPNTSFCFLDIRSPGLGDTAMYLCATSSPRATGVYGYTFGSGTRLTVV.

The chain has TRBV30 and TRBJ1-2; no reliable D call. Germline V gives CDR1 GTSNPN, CDR2 SVGIG (reference sequence). This CDR3 has 14 amino acids. Trimming cost V 2 bases and J 4 bases, with 14 bases left between them. This CDR3 is CAWSPPRSFYGYTF. In nucleotides, the CDR3 is TGTGCCTGGAGTCCTCCGCGGAGCTTCTATGGCTACACCTTC.

This chain joins TRBV6-1 and TRBJ1-5; the match to TRBD1 covers 8 bases. The CDR3 is made up of 14 amino acids. The V gene end was trimmed by 7 bases and the J gene end by 3 bases; junction bases not matched to a gene: 5. Germline-derived CDR1 and CDR2 are MNHNS and SASEGT. CDR3 coding DNA: TGTGCCAGCAAGTGGACAGGGAACAATCAGCCCCAGCATTTT. Amino acid sequence: CASKWTGNNQPQHF.

The genes are TRBV5-1 and TRBJ2-2; D not resolved. The CDR3 is made up of 16 amino acids. V lost 4 bases and J lost 0, with 13 bases in between. Germline V gives CDR1 SGHRS, CDR2 YFSETQ. CDR3 bases: TGCGCCAGCAGCCCGCCTGGCCGGTCGAACACCGGGGAGCTGTTTTTT. Translated, it gives CASSPPGRSNTGELFF.

For the CDR3, the DNA is TGTGCCAGCAGTGAATTTGTGGGGGCGGGCAGCAACTACGAGCAGTACTTC. Residues: CASSEFVGAGSNYEQYF. The chain combines TRBV2 with TRBJ2-7; a possible D gene is TRBD1 (6 bases). The CDR3 has 17 amino acids. Germline V gene sequence: CDR1 SNHLY, CDR2 FYNNEI. V gave up 2 bases and J gave up 3 bases, with 20 bases separating them.

This rearrangement joins TRBV6-1 to TRBJ2-7; weak D call: TRBD2 (5 bases). This CDR3 comprises 16 residues. Deletions cut 2 bases from V and 3 bases from J, with 17 bases between. Germline lookup yields CDR1 MNHNS and CDR2 SASEGT. The CDR3 coding sequence is TGTGCCAGCAGTGAAACCTTAACTAGACTCGGCTACGAGCAGTACTTC. Its translation is CASSETLTRLGYEQYF.